Below, 26 T cell receptor beta chains from the same sample are listed, as sequenced in a study of naive and memory T cell subsets listed by TCRdb under 2017. The method was UMI-ligation and nested PCR. Sequenced on an Illumina MiSeq. The beta constant-region primer consisted of an equimolar mixture of two oligonucleotides that together covered TRBC1 and TRBC2. The ligated cDNA went through four rounds of PCR with nested alpha and beta constant-region primers together with the SP2 primer. TCRdb cleaned the public reads at Q25 with fastp, built clones with MiXCR and kept in-frame beta chains. Here each entry gathers all rows of one CDR3 protein and keeps the most common genes and DNA. Present in this sample are 95,000 to 150,000 distinct CDR3 sequences, just over 35% of which were seen just once. Of the sample, approximately 0.9% is held by the ten largest clones. The sample was central memory CD4+ T cells from blood. What this sample's cell subset or site label stands for: central memory, CD45RA- CD27+. The receptors here all came from a human donor in good health.

This clonotype was counted ten times or more. The chain employs TRBV7-2 and TRBJ2-7; 11 nucleotides align to TRBD2. Germline CDR1 is SGHTA and CDR2 is FQGNSA. The CDR3 has 15 residues. V dropped 6 bases and J dropped 6; count of bases not matched to a gene: 10. CDR3 sequence reads: CASSKTGTSGGEQYF. In DNA, the CDR3 is TGTGCCAGCAGTAAAACCGGGACTAGCGGCGGCGAGCAGTACTTC. The whole variable domain, remainder taken from reference TRBV7-2 and TRBJ2-7, is GAGVSQSPSNKVTEKGKDVELRCDPISGHTALYWYRQSLGQGLEFLIYFQGNSAPDKSGLPSDRFSAERTGGSVSTLTIQRTQQEDSAVYLCASSKTGTSGGEQYFGPGTRLTVT.

This clonotype was observed a few times. The gene calls are TRBV29-1 and TRBJ2-1, with 9 bases aligning to TRBD2. Trimming cost V 4 bases and J 5 bases; bases outside gene matches: 6. CDR3 size: 14 residues. Germline CDR1 and CDR2: SQVTM and ANQGSEA. The CDR3 region is CSVVSGSIDNEQFF. The CDR3 DNA sequence: TGCAGCGTTGTTAGCGGGAGTATCGACAATGAGCAGTTCTTC.

This clonotype was counted a few times. V is TRBV7-9 and J is TRBJ2-3; 8 nucleotides align to TRBD1. J lost 7 bases, V lost 3 bases, and 9 bases had no gene match. Germline-derived CDR1 and CDR2 are SEHNR and FQNEAQ (reference sequence). The CDR3 runs to 15 residues. The CDR3 protein is CASSFYLGQEHTQYF. The CDR3 region has the DNA TGTGCCAGCAGCTTCTATTTGGGACAGGAGCATACGCAGTATTTT.

The gene calls are TRBV2 and TRBJ2-1; TRBD1 aligns across 7 bases. The germline gives CDR1 SNHLY, CDR2 FYNNEI. The ends lost 6 bases at V and 8 bases at J; junction bases unmatched: 10. The CDR3 is 14 residues long. CDR3 in amino acids: CASRMTGLVDEQFF. The CDR3 DNA is TGTGCCAGCAGAATGACAGGGCTGGTTGATGAGCAGTTCTTC.

There are a few counts of this clonotype. J is TRBJ2-5 and V is TRBV10-3, with D possibly being TRBD1 or TRBD2 (5 bases each). CDR1 and CDR2 (germline): ENHRY, SYGVKD. V lost 9 bases and J lost 4, with 18 bases in between. The CDR3 has 14 residues. The CDR3 loop reads CAIREGRTGETQYF. The CDR3 DNA is TGTGCCATAAGGGAAGGGAGAACAGGAGAGACCCAGTACTTC.

This clonotype was picked up a small number of times. The chain employs TRBV29-1 and TRBJ2-1; D call uncertain. The V and J ends lost 6 bases and 15 bases respectively, with 18 bases between them. The CDR3 spans 11 residues. Germline assignment: CDR1 SQVTM and CDR2 ANQGSEA. The DNA for the CDR3 is TGCAGCGTAGAGTACCTAGGTACGGGGTTCTTC. It is translated as CSVEYLGTGFF.

This clonotype turned up a few times. The chain employs TRBV7-2 and TRBJ2-7; 13 bases align to TRBD2. Germline values: CDR1 SGHTA, CDR2 FQGNSA. The V and J ends lost 3 bases and 6 bases, in that order; junction bases with no gene match: 5. This CDR3 comprises 15 residues. The CDR3 is CASSFATSGRPEQYF. The CDR3 nucleotides read TGTGCCAGCAGCTTTGCGACTAGCGGGAGGCCCGAGCAGTACTTC.

This clonotype was seen a single time. This rearrangement joins TRBV6-1 to TRBJ2-7; 9 positions agree with TRBD2. Germline CDR1 MNHNS, CDR2 SASEGT. The junction had 8 bases not matched to a gene; V was cut back by 5 bases and J by 9 bases. The CDR3 extends over 13 amino acids. CDR3 loop: CASSSSGRIPQYF. In DNA form, the CDR3 reads TGTGCCAGCAGTAGTAGCGGGAGAATCCCGCAGTACTTC.

V is TRBV3-1 and J is TRBJ2-5; D perhaps matches TRBD2 (6 bases). The CDR3 sequence is 15 residues long. Trimming shortened V by 1 base and J by 1 base, and 10 bases separated the two germline ends. Germline-derived CDR1 and CDR2 are LGHDT and YNNKEL (reference sequence). CDR3 protein: CASSQVTRSQETQYF. The CDR3 DNA sequence: TGTGCCAGCAGCCAAGTGACTAGGTCCCAAGAGACCCAGTACTTC.

The chain links TRBV5-4 to TRBJ2-5, with D uncertain. The CDR3 is 14 residues long. The V gene lost 0 bases and the J gene lost 0 bases, with 6 bases spanning the gap. Germline loops: CDR1 SGHNT, CDR2 YYREEE (reference sequence). CDR3 nucleotides: TGTGCCAGCAGCTTGGGGCGTAACCAAGAGACCCAGTACTTC. This gives the protein CASSLGRNQETQYF.

This clonotype was seen only a few times. At one end the junction does not follow the germline gene, possibly because of a read error. The J gene is TRBJ2-7, the V gene TRBV11-2; D not resolved. Germline lookup yields CDR1 SGHAT and CDR2 FQNNGV. This CDR3 is 11 amino acids long. CDR3 DNA sequence: TGTGCCAGCAGCTTAGATATAAAGATCTTGTTC. Protein product: CASSLDIKILF.

The CDR3 spells CSARQVSYEQYF. The CDR3 coding sequence is TGCAGTGCTCGACAGGTCTCCTACGAGCAGTACTTC. The chain recombines TRBV20-1 with TRBJ2-7; TRBD1 is a possible D gene (6 bases). V lost 5 bases and J 0 bases, leaving 8 bases between the germline ends. The CDR3 totals 12 residues. Per the germline V gene, CDR1 is DFQATT and CDR2 is SNEGSKA (reference sequence).

The chain uses TRBV5-5 and TRBJ2-1; possible D gene TRBD1, 6 bases. This CDR3 comprises 16 residues. Trimming cost V 4 bases and J 0 bases, with 14 bases left between them. CDR1 is SGHKS, CDR2 YYEKEE, per germline (reference sequence). CDR3 in amino acids: CASSGGQLSSYNEQFF. CDR3 sequence (DNA): TGTGCCAGCAGCGGAGGACAGTTGAGCTCCTACAATGAGCAGTTCTTC.

The rearrangement joins TRBV19 to TRBJ2-1; possible D gene TRBD1, 5 bases. The V gene's germline CDR1 is LNHDA and CDR2 SQIVND (reference sequence). V was cut by 6 bases and J by 7 bases, with 19 bases left in between. This CDR3 spans 15 amino acids. The CDR3 loop is CASSNPLAGPNEQFF. CDR3 sequence (DNA): TGTGCCAGTAGCAACCCCTTAGCAGGGCCTAATGAGCAGTTCTTC.

A few counts support this clonotype. A junction end diverges from the germline sequence, so it may reflect a read error. This chain uses TRBV29-1 with TRBJ2-2; tentative D call: TRBD2 (6 bases). The CDR3 consists of 12 residues. Germline loops: CDR1 SQVTM, CDR2 ANQGSEA. This CDR3 reads CSVGGDGRDLFF. The CDR3 region has the DNA TGCAGCGTGGGCGGGGACGGCCGGGACCTGTTTTTT.

The chain combines TRBV6-5 with TRBJ1-3, with D maybe TRBD1 (6 bases). This CDR3 has 14 residues. Trimming removed 5 bases from V and 3 bases from J, with 11 bases in between. Per germline, CDR1 MNHEY and CDR2 SVGAGI. The CDR3 is CASSRTENGNTIYF. The DNA for the CDR3 is TGTGCCAGCAGTCGGACAGAAAATGGAAACACCATATATTTT.

V is TRBV6-5 and J is TRBJ2-7; possibly TRBD2 for D (6 bases). Trimming pared 7 bases from V and 3 bases from J, leaving 13 bases between. The V gene's germline CDR1 is MNHEY and CDR2 SVGAGI. The CDR3 sequence is 13 residues long. CDR3 nucleotides: TGTGCCAGCACTCGGGGGAATGGCTACGAGCAGTACTTC. Translated: CASTRGNGYEQYF.

CDR3 coding DNA: TGTGCCAGCGGGAATGGACAGGGATGGGGCACAGATACGCAGTATTTT. Translated, it gives CASGNGQGWGTDTQYF. The chain is built from TRBV27 and TRBJ2-3; TRBD1 matches 8 bases. The V segment lost 8 bases and the J segment 1 base; nucleotides outside the gene matches: 11. CDR3 size: 16 residues. The germline V gene encodes CDR1 MNHEY and CDR2 SMNVEV (reference sequence).

The CDR3 is CASRRSGTLVEQYF. The CDR3 DNA follows: TGTGCCAGCAGACGAAGTGGGACACTCGTCGAGCAGTACTTC. The chain is built from TRBV28 and TRBJ2-7, with a possible D match to TRBD1 (6 bases). The ends were cut back, 6 bases at V and 6 bases at J, with 18 bases in the middle. CDR1 is MDHEN, CDR2 SYDVKM, per germline. This CDR3 has 14 residues.

The V call is TRBV4-1, the J call TRBJ1-5; D is uncertain. Per the germline V gene, CDR1 is MGHRA and CDR2 is YSYEKL. The CDR3 consists of 15 residues. With 0 bases removed from V and 6 bases from J, the gap between germline ends came to 12 bases. As DNA, the CDR3 is TGCGCCAGCAGCCAAGAGGCTTCGGGGTCTCAGCCCCAGCATTTT. Residues: CASSQEASGSQPQHF.

The chain recombines TRBV12-5 with TRBJ2-3; D remains unclear. The CDR3 has 12 residues. Deletions cut 6 bases from V and 8 bases from J, with 12 bases between. Germline loops: CDR1 LGHNT, CDR2 FRNRAP. The CDR3 DNA reads as TGTGCTAGTGGATATCAGAGCAGTACGCAGTATTTT. Translating it yields CASGYQSSTQYF.

This clonotype was picked up a small number of times. V gene TRBV20-1 combines with J gene TRBJ1-1, with a possible D match to TRBD1 (5 bases). The V end was cut by 3 bases, the J end by 7 bases, with 15 bases between. Germline loops: CDR1 DFQATT, CDR2 SNEGSKA (reference sequence). The CDR3 sequence is 13 residues long. Here the CDR3 reads CSARGGEGREAFF. The CDR3 DNA follows: TGCAGTGCTAGGGGGGGTGAGGGCCGTGAAGCTTTCTTT.

The table lists this clonotype with a few counts. V is TRBV12-3 or TRBV12-4 and J is TRBJ2-7; D perhaps matches TRBD1 (5 bases). The V end was cut by 0 bases, the J end by 6 bases, with 12 bases between. This CDR3 has 14 amino acids. The CDR3 region is CASSLALQGGEQYF. Written as DNA, the CDR3 is TGTGCCAGCAGTTTAGCGCTGCAGGGTGGCGAGCAGTACTTC.

This clonotype was counted between two and nine times. The chain carries TRBV6-6 and TRBJ2-5; 10 bases are shared with TRBD1. This CDR3 region has 14 residues. After removal of 6 bases from V and 5 bases from J, the junction contained 6 bases not matched to a gene. CDR1 is MNHNY and CDR2 is SVGAGI in the germline V gene (reference sequence). The DNA of the CDR3 is TGTGCCAGCAGACCCGGACAGGGGGGTGAGACCCAGTACTTC. It encodes CASRPGQGGETQYF.

The chain has TRBV7-4 and TRBJ2-3; D remains unclear. The V end lost 0 bases, the J end lost 2 bases, and 3 bases lay between the germline ends. CDR1 and CDR2 from the germline V gene are SGHVT and SQSDAQ. The CDR3 loop spans 13 amino acids. The CDR3 DNA is TGTGCCAGCAGCTTAGCCGTCACAGATACGCAGTATTTT. It codes for CASSLAVTDTQYF.

This clonotype was detected only a few times. The rearrangement links TRBV28 to TRBJ1-3; tentatively, D is TRBD1 (5 bases). Trimming took off 5 bases at V and 5 bases at J, with 16 bases between the two ends. CDR3 size: 15 residues. Per the germline V gene, CDR1 is MDHEN and CDR2 is SYDVKM. The chain's CDR3 is CASSRGGAVRNTIYF. The DNA of the CDR3 is TGTGCCAGCAGTCGTGGAGGGGCAGTTAGAAACACCATATATTTT.